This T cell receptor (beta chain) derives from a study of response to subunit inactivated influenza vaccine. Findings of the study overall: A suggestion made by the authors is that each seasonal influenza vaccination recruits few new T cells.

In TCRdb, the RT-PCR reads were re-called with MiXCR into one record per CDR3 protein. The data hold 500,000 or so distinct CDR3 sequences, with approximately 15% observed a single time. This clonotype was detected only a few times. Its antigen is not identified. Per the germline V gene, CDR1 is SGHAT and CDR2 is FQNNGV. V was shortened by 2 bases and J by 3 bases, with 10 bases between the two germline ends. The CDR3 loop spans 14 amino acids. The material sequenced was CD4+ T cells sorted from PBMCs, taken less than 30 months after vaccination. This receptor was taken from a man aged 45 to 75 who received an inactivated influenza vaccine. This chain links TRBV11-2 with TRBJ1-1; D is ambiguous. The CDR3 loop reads CASSLKVADTEAFF. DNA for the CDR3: TGTGCCAGCAGCTTAAAAGTGGCAGACACTGAAGCTTTCTTT.